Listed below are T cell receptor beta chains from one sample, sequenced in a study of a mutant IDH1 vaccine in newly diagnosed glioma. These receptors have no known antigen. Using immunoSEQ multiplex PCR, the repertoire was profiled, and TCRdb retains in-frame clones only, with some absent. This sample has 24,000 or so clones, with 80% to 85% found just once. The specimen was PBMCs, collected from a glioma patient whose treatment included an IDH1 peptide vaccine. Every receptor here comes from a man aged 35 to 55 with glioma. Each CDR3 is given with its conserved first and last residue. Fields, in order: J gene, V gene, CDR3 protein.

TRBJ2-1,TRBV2,CASRFSGRGYNEQFF
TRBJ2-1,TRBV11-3,CASSDFGTGYNEQFF
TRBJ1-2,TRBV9,CASSLQGRRNYGYTF
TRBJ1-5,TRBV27,CASSLSGYQPQHF
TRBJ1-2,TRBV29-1,CSVGLGTYGYTF
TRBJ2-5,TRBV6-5,CASSYEGSGAETQYF
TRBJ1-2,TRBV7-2,CASSLAGTGRIANYGYTF
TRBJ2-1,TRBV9,CASSASSNMYNEQFF
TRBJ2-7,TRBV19,CASSTPTGNYEQYF
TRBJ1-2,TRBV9,CASSVEAPGLYGYTF
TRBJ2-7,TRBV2,CASGGVQYF
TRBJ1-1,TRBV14,CASSRYRGLRTEAFF
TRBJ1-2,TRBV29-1,CSVRANRYGYTF
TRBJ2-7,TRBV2,CASSGYIEQPNHF
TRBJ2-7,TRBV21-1,CASSKSYEQYF
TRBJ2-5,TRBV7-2,CASSLGRGGETQYF
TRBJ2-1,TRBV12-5,CASGVGRGSEQFF
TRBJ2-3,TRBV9,CASSVELRDTQYF
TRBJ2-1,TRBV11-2,CASSESSSLKGEQFF
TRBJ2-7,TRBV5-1,CAGSRQKGYEQYF
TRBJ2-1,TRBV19,CASSIVLGEQFF
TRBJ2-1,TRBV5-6,CASSLGLAGLSNEQFF
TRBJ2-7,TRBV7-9,CASSSPGQVSSYEQYF
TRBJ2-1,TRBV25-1,CASSESSGGSNEQFF
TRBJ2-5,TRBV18,CASSPQGGGRPEETQYF
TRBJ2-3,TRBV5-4,CASSLPTSGRKDTQYF
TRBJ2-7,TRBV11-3,CASSLGGTTAYEQYF
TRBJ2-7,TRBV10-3,CAISEKADLSSYEQYF
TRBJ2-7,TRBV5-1,CASSLTSGKTDSYEQYF
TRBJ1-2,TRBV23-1,CANAYGYTF
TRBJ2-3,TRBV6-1,CASSETGGGPGPDTQYF
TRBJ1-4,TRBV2,CASSRQNTNEKLFF
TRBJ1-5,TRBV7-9,CATNKEGQPQHF
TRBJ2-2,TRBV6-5,CASSWTSGELFF
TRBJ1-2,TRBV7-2,CASSLEGPIGGAEPYGYTF
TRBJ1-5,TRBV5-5,CASGHSNQPQHF
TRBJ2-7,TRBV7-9,CASTSSYEQYF
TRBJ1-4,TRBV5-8,CASARQGGEKLFF
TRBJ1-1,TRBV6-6,CASRDQDGRNTEAFF
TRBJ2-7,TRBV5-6,CASSLVAFTYEQYF
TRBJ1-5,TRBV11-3,CASSSTLWGLNEPQHF
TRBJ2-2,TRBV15,CATSRDLTNTGELFF
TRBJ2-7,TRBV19,CASSSGGYEQYF
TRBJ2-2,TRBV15,CATSRDLPPANTGELFF
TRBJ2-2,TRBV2,CASNYFTGELFF
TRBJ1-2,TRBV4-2,CASSQTGPYGYTF
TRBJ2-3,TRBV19,CASSYAGTSGTDTQYF
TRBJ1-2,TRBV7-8,CASSEMGDSYGYTF
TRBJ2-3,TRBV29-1,CSVEGTSVDTQYF
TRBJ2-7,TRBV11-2,CASSTRTGGWDEQYF
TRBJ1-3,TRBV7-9,CASSLRVSGNTIYF
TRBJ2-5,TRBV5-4,CASNAGTELQETQYF
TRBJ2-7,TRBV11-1,CASSLATRQYF
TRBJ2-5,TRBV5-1,CASRGSEREVVFGETQYF
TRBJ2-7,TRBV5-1,CASSLARPGPDEQYF
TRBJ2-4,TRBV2,CASSAGASIQYF
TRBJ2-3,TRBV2,CASRLQPLGASDTQYF